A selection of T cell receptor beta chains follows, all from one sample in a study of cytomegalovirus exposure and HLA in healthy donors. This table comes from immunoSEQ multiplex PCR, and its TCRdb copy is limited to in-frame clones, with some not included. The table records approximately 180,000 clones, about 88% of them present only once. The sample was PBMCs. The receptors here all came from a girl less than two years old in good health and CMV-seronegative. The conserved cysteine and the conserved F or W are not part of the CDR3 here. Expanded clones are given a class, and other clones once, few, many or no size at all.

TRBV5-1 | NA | ASRRASEQETQY
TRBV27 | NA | ASPLLITGGSASTDTQY
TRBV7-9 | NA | ASRAGGNSPLH
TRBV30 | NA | AGKTSGTYLYEQY
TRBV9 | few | ASSVGSGTYEQY
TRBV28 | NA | ASSLLNQPQH
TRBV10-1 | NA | ASRGTPGNTEAF
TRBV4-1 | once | ASSHHPGTGNNEQF
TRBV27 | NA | ASSLSGYSYEQY
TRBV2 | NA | ASTIAGGPTYEQY
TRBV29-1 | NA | STTGQGENYGYT
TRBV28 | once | ASRRDEYGYT
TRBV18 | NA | ASSPLGLAGDNEQF
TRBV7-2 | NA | ASSLFRLFAGVADTQY
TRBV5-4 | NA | ASTDYRGNTEAF
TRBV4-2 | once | ASSQGQETRDTQY
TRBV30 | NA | AWPPGQGNYGYT